The entry that follows covers one T cell receptor beta chain sequence. The antigen is not known. A read error may produce the germline difference seen at one junction end. The CDR3 length is 15 residues. Germline assignment: CDR1 SGHTA and CDR2 FQGTGA. The data belong to a study of cytomegalovirus exposure and HLA in healthy donors. The study's findings and limits: It was assumed in the presence/absence analyses that sequencing depth was roughly uniform across donors.

These donors counted as nominally healthy when sampled, but unrecorded immune exposures were likely. Vbeta (60) and Jbeta (13) primers were used in the PCR. Clones were read by immunoSEQ multiplex PCR, and TCRdb kept only the in-frame ones, dropping some. The sample yields under 55,000 clones, 72% seen once. The specimen sequenced was PBMCs. This TCR came from a woman aged 45-65 years in good health and CMV-seronegative. The chain joins TRBV7-3 to TRBJ2-3; TRBD2 matches at 10 bases. Here the CDR3 DNA reads TGTGCCAGCAGCCCCCAGCGGGGGGGCACCGATACGCAGTATTTT. The encoded protein is CASSPQRGGTDTQYF.